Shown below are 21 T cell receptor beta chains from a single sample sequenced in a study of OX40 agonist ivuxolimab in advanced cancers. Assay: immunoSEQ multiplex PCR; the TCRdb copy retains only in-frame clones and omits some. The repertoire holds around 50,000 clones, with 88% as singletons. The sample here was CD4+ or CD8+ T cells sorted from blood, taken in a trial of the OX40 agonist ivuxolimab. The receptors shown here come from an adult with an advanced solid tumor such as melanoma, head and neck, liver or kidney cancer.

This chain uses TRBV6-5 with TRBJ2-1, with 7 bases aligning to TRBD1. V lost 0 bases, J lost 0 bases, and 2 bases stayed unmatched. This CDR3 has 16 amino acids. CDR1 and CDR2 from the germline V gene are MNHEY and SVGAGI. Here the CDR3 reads CASSYSRGSSYNEQFF. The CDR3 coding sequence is TGTGCCAGCAGTTACTCCAGGGGGAGCTCCTACAATGAGCAGTTCTTC.

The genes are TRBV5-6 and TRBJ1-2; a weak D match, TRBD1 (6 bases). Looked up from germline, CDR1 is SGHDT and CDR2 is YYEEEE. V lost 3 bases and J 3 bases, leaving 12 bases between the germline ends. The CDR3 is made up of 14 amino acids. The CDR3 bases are TGTGCCAGCAGCTCCCCAAGGACAGACTATGGCTACACCTTC. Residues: CASSSPRTDYGYTF.

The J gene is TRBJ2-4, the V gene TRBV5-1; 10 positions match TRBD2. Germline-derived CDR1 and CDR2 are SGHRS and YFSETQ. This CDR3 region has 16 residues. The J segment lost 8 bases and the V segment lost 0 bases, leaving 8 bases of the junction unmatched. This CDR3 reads CASSLVLAGESDIQYF. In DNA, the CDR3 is TGCGCCAGCAGCTTGGTTCTAGCGGGAGAATCGGACATTCAGTACTTC.

This chain's CDR3 is CASKTTLSPDSPLHF. The CDR3 region has the DNA TGCGCCAGCAAGACTACCCTTTCCCCCGATTCACCCCTCCACTTT. This rearrangement joins TRBV4-1 to TRBJ1-6, with no clear D. Germline V gene data show CDR1 as MGHRA and CDR2 as YSYEKL. The length of the CDR3 is 15 residues. The V and J ends lost 7 bases and 8 bases respectively, with 18 bases between them.

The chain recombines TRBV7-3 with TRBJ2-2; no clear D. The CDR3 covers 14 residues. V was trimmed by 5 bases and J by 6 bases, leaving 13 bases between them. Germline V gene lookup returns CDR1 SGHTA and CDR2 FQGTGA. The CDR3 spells CASSPDVFSGELFF. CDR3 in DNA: TGTGCCAGCAGCCCCGACGTGTTTTCCGGGGAGCTGTTTTTT.

CDR3 protein: CASSWTGTSNQPQHF. CDR3 sequence (DNA): TGTGCCAGCAGTTGGACAGGGACTAGCAATCAGCCCCAGCATTTT. The rearrangement joins TRBV6-6 to TRBJ1-5; TRBD1 matches 8 bases. The length of the CDR3 is 15 residues. The germline V gene encodes CDR1 MNHNY and CDR2 SVGAGI (reference sequence). Trimming cost V 4 bases and J 0 bases; bases outside gene matches: 2.

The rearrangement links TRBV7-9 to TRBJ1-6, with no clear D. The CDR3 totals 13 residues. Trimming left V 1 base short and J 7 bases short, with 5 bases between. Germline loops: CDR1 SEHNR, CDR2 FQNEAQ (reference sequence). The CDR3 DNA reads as TGTGCCAGCAGCTTAGGTACAAATTCACCCCTCCACTTT. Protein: CASSLGTNSPLHF.

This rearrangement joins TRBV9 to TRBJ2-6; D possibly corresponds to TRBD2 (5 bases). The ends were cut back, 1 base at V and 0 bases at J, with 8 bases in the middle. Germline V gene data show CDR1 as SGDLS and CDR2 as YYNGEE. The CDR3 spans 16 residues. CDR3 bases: TGTGCCAGCAGCGTACTTACTAGCTCTGGGGCCAACGTCCTGACTTTC. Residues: CASSVLTSSGANVLTF.

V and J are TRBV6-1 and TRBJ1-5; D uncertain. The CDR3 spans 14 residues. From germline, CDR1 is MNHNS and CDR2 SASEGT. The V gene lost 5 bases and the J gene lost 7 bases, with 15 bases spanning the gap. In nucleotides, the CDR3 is TGTGCCAGCAGTCCCCTATCACTGGCCCAGCCCCAGCATTTT. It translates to CASSPLSLAQPQHF.

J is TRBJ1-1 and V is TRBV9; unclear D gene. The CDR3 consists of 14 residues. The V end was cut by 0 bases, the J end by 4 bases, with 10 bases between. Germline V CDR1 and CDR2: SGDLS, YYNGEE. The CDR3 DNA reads TGTGCCAGCAGCGTAGAGCACGGAGGCACTGAAGCTTTCTTT. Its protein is CASSVEHGGTEAFF.

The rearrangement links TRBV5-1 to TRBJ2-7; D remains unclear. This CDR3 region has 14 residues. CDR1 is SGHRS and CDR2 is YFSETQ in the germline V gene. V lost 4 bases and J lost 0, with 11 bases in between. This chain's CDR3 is CASSTSSISYEQYF. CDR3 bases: TGCGCCAGCAGCACGAGCTCGATCTCCTACGAGCAGTACTTC. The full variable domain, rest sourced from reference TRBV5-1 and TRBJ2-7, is KAGVTQTPRYLIKTRGQQVTLSCSPISGHRSVSWYQQTPGQGLQFLFEYFSETQRNKGNFPGRFSGRQFSNSRSEMNVSTLELGDSALYLCASSTSSISYEQYFGPGTRLTVT.

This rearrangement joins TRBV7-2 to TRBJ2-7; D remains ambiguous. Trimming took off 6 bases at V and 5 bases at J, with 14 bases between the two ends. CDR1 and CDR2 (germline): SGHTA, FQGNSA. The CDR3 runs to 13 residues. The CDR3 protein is CASRDWGYDEQYF. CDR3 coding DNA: TGTGCCAGCAGAGACTGGGGATACGACGAGCAGTACTTC. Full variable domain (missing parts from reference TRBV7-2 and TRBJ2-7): GAGVSQSPSNKVTEKGKDVELRCDPISGHTALYWYRQSLGQGLEFLIYFQGNSAPDKSGLPSDRFSAERTGGSVSTLTIQRTQQEDSAVYLCASRDWGYDEQYFGPGTRLTVT.

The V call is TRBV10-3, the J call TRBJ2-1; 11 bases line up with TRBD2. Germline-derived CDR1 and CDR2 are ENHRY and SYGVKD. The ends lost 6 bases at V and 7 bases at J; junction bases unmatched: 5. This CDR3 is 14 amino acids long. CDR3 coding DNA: TGTGCCATCAGGCCAACTAGCGGGAGAAATGAGCAGTTCTTC. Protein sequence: CAIRPTSGRNEQFF.

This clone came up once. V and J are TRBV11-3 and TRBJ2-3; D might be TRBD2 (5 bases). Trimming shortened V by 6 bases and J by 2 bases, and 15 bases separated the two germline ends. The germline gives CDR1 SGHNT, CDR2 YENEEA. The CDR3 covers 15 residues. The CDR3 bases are TGTGCCAGCAGTTCGGGATCTGCCCACACAGATACGCAGTATTTT. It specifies CASSSGSAHTDTQYF.

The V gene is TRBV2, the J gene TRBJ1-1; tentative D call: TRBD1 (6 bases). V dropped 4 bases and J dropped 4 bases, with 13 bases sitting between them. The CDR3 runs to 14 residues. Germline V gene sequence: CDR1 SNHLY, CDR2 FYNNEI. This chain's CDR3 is CASSATRGGTEAFF. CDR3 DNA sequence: TGTGCCAGCAGTGCTACGAGGGGGGGCACTGAAGCTTTCTTT.

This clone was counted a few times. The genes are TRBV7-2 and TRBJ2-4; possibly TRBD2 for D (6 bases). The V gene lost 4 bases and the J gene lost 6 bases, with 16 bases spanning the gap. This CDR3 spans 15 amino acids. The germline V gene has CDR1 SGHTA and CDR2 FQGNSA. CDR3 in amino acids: CASSSGGPAGNIQYF. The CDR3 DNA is TGTGCCAGCAGCTCAGGAGGGCCGGCGGGAAACATTCAGTACTTC.

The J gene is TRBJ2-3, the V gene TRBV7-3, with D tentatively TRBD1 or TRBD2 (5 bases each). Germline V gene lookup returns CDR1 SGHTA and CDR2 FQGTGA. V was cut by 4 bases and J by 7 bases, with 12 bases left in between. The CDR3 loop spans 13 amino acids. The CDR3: CASSSSRGNTQYF. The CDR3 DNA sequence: TGTGCCAGCAGCTCTTCCCGGGGCAATACGCAGTATTTT.

In DNA, the CDR3 is TGTGCCAGCAGCGAGCGACTAGCGGGAGTCGGTGCAGATACGCAGTATTTT. Residues: CASSERLAGVGADTQYF. The chain recombines TRBV5-4 with TRBJ2-3, with 12 bases matching TRBD2. CDR1 and CDR2 (germline): SGHNT, YYREEE (reference sequence). V trimming: 4 bases; J trimming: 4 bases; junction bases outside the gene matches: 10. The CDR3 is 17 residues long.

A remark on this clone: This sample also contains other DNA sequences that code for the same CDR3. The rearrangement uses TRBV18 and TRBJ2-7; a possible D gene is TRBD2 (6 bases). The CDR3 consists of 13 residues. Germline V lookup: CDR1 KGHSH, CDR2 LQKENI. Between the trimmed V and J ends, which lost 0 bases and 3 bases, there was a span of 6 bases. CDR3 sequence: CASSPPGGYEQYF. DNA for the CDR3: TGTGCCAGCTCACCACCGGGGGGCTACGAGCAGTACTTC.

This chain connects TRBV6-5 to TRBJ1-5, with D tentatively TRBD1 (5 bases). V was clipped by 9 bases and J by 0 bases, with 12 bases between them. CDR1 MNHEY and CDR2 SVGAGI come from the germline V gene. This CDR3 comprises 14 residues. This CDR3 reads CASRKGYSNQPQHF. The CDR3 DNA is TGTGCCAGTCGGAAGGGGTATAGCAATCAGCCCCAGCATTTT.

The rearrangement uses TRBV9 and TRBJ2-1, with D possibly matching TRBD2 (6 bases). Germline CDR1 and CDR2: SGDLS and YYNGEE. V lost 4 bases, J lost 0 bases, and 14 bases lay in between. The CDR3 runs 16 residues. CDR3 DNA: TGTGCCAGCAGCCTTTTTCGGGGGAGCTCCTACAATGAGCAGTTCTTC. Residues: CASSLFRGSSYNEQFF.